This T cell receptor (beta chain) was sequenced in a study of T-cell memory formation after mild COVID-19. The ends were cut back, 0 bases at V and 5 bases at J, with 5 bases in the middle. Germline V gene lookup returns CDR1 LNHNV and CDR2 YYDKDF (reference sequence). The CDR3 has 13 amino acids. One entry per CDR3 protein, called by TCRdb with MiXCR from the 5' RACE reads. Of 470,000 or so distinct CDR3 sequences listed, 15% to 20% are singletons. The chain is built from TRBV15 and TRBJ1-5; no firm D call. Source material: PBMCs or a T cell subset sorted from them (not recorded which). The sequence derives from a man aged 18 to 30 who had mild COVID-19 (a few samples of this study predate the infection). Cell type and time point are not known. CDR3 sequence reads: CATSREGDQPQHF. CDR3 sequence (DNA): TGTGCCACCAGCAGAGAAGGTGATCAGCCCCAGCATTTT.